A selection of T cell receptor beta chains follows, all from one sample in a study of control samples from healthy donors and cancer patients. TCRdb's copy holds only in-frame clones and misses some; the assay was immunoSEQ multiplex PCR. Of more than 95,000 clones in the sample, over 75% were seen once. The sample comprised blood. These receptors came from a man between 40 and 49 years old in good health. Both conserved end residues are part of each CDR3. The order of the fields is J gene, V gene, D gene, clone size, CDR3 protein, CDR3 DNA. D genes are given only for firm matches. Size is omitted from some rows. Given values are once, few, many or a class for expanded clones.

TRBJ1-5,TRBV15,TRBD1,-,CATSPDRGNQPQHF,TGTGCCACCAGCCCGGACAGGGGCAATCAGCCCCAGCATTTT
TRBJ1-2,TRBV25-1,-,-,CASSEFSHSGYTF,TGTGCCAGCAGTGAATTTTCCCACAGCGGCTACACCTTC
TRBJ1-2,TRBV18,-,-,CASSPPRGRYGYTF,TGTGCCAGCTCACCCCCGCGGGGCCGGTATGGCTACACCTTC
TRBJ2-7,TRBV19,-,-,CASSIAPRTAYEQYF,TGTGCCAGTAGTATCGCCCCGCGGACAGCCTACGAGCAGTACTTC
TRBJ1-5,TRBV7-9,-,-,CASSSDSVSNQPQHF,TGTGCCAGCAGCTCGGACAGCGTTAGCAATCAGCCCCAGCATTTT
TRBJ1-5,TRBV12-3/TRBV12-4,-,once,CASSLTQQPQHF,TGTGCCAGCAGTTTAACGCAGCAGCCCCAGCATTTT
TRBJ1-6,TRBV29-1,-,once,CSVRGGSYNSPLHF,TGCAGCGTCCGAGGGGGCTCCTATAATTCACCCCTCCACTTT
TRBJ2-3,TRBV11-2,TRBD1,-,CASSVQGAYRTDTQYF,TGTGCCAGCAGCGTACAGGGGGCGTATCGCACAGATACGCAGTATTTT
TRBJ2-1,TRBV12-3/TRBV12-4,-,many,CASTPGGSEQFF,TGTGCCAGCACCCCCGGGGGCAGTGAGCAGTTCTTC
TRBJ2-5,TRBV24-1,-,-,CATSDEQGRGETQYF,TGTGCCACCAGTGATGAACAGGGGAGGGGAGAGACCCAGTACTTC
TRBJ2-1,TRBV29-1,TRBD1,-,CSVAGQGYNEQFF,TGCAGCGTTGCTGGACAGGGTTACAATGAGCAGTTCTTC
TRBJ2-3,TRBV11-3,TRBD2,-,CASSLDRLAGATPSTDTQYF,TGTGCCAGCAGCTTAGATCGCCTAGCGGGCGCGACCCCTAGCACAGATACGCAGTATTTT
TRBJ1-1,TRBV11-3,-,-,CASSWYSGQGNTEAFF,TGTGCCAGCAGCTGGTACTCGGGGCAGGGCAACACTGAAGCTTTCTTT
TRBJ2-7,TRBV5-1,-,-,CASSLAPRVNEQYF,TGCGCCAGCAGCTTGGCCCCCCGTGTAAACGAGCAGTACTTC
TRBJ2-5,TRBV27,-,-,CASRGTEQETQYF,TGTGCCAGCAGGGGGACGGAACAAGAGACCCAGTACTTC
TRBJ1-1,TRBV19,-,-,CASSIWSVTGNEAFF,TGTGCCAGTAGTATTTGGTCTGTGACAGGTAATGAAGCTTTCTTT
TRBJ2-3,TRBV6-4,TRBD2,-,CASSVTSGGGDTQYF,TGTGCCAGCAGTGTTACTAGCGGGGGAGGAGATACGCAGTATTTT
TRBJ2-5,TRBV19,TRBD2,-,CASSNLPGTSGPRLAQYF,TGTGCCAGTAGTAACCTCCCCGGGACTAGCGGACCCAGGTTGGCCCAGTACTTC
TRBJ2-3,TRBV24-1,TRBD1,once,CATSMTGRSDTQYF,TGTGCCACCAGTATGACAGGGAGATCAGATACGCAGTATTTT
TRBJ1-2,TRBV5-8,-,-,CASSLGSGGYTF,TGTGCCAGCAGCTTGGGGTCTGGTGGCTACACCTTC
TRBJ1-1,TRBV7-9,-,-,CASMGIDTEAFF,TGTGCCAGCATGGGTATCGACACTGAAGCTTTCTTT
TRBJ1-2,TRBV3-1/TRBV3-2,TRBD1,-,CASSPRQGAPHGYTF,TGTGCCAGCAGCCCTCGGCAGGGGGCCCCGCATGGCTACACCTTC
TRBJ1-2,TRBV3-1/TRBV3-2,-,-,CASSHLGISQDYGYTF,TGTGCCAGCAGCCACCTTGGGATTAGTCAGGACTATGGCTACACCTTC
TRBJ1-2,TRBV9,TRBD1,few,CASSAGQGVGGYTF,TGTGCCAGCAGCGCCGGACAGGGAGTTGGTGGCTACACCTTC
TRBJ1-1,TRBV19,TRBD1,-,CASSIGGTGETEAFF,TGTGCCAGTAGTATAGGAGGGACAGGGGAAACTGAAGCTTTCTTT
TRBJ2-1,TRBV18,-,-,CASSPGSDEQFF,TGTGCCAGCTCACCCGGGAGCGATGAGCAGTTCTTC
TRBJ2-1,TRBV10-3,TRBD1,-,CAISDGTDYNEQFF,TGTGCCATCAGTGACGGGACAGATTACAATGAGCAGTTCTTC
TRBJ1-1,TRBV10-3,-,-,CAISDQVNTEAFF,TGTGCCATCAGTGACCAGGTGAACACTGAAGCTTTCTTT
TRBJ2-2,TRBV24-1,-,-,CATSVRGAGELFF,TGTGCCACCAGTGTAAGGGGGGCCGGGGAGCTGTTTTTT
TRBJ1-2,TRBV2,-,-,CASSGDFNYGYTF,TGTGCCAGCAGTGGGGACTTCAACTATGGCTACACCTTC
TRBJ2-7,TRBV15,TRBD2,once,CATSRDGGGADEQYF,TGTGCCACCAGCAGAGACGGGGGAGGGGCAGACGAGCAGTACTTC
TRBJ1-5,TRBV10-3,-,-,CAISVTNQPQHF,TGTGCCATCAGTGTTACCAATCAGCCCCAGCATTTT
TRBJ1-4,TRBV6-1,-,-,CASSEVALREKLFF,TGTGCCAGCAGTGAAGTTGCCCTTCGAGAAAAACTGTTTTTT
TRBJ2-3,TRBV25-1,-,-,CASIGRLATDTQYF,TGTGCCAGCATTGGGAGGCTAGCGACAGATACGCAGTATTTT
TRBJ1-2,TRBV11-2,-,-,CASSLGGAYGYTF,TGTGCCAGCAGCTTAGGGGGGGCCTATGGCTACACCTTC
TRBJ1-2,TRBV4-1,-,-,CASSQDEPGAGRDGYTF,TGCGCCAGCAGCCAAGATGAGCCTGGGGCAGGTAGAGACGGCTACACCTTC
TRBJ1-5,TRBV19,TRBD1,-,CASRRDRGFNQPQHF,TGTGCCAGTAGGAGGGACAGGGGGTTTAATCAGCCCCAGCATTTT
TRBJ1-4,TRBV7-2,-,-,CASSVRTGKDEKLFF,TGTGCCAGCAGCGTTAGGACTGGGAAAGATGAAAAACTGTTTTTT
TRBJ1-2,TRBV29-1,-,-,CSGFRRGSGYTF,TGCAGCGGTTTTAGACGTGGTAGTGGCTACACCTTC
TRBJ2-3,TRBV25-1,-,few,CASSDSAGPDRYTDTQYF,TGTGCCAGCAGTGACTCCGCGGGACCAGACCGGTACACAGATACGCAGTATTTT
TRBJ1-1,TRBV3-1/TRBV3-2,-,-,CASSDGPPGVSFF,TGTGCCAGCAGCGACGGGCCTCCAGGGGTGTCTTTCTTT
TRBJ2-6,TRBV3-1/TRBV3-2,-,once,CASDLSGANVLTF,TGTGCCAGCGACCTGTCTGGGGCCAACGTCCTGACTTTC
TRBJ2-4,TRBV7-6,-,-,CASSPGTAKNIQYF,TGTGCCAGCAGCCCAGGGACAGCCAAAAACATTCAGTACTTC